This TCR beta chain was identified during a study of T cells in Graves' hyperthyroidism and ophthalmopathy. Study results and limitations: Ophthalmopathy cases were set apart from stable hyperthyroidism by a 13 V-J model.

This clonotype was recorded at least ten times. Its antigen remains unidentified. Amplification of TCR beta CDR3 regions used RNA as the template. When the TCR CDR3 underwent first-round RT-PCR, the HTBI primer set was used. TCRdb reprocessed the multiplex PCR reads via MiXCR and lists one record per CDR3 protein. The sample includes about 710,000 distinct CDR3 sequences, roughly 17% of them seen just once. Uncontrolled infection, other autoimmune disease, pregnancy or lactation led to exclusion. PBMCs stemmed from approximately 10 ml fresh peripheral blood. The origin of this receptor is a man aged 18 to 29 with Graves' hyperthyroidism. The sample taken for sequencing was blood.

The CDR3 protein is CAWIRLRGYTEAFF. The DNA of the CDR3 is TGTGCCTGGATTAGGCTCAGAGGGTACACTGAAGCTTTCTTT. This chain uses TRBV30 with TRBJ1-1, with unresolved D. The CDR3 runs 14 residues. The V end lost 4 bases, the J end lost 3 bases, and 15 bases lay between the germline ends. Germline CDR1 GTSNPN, CDR2 SVGIG (reference sequence).